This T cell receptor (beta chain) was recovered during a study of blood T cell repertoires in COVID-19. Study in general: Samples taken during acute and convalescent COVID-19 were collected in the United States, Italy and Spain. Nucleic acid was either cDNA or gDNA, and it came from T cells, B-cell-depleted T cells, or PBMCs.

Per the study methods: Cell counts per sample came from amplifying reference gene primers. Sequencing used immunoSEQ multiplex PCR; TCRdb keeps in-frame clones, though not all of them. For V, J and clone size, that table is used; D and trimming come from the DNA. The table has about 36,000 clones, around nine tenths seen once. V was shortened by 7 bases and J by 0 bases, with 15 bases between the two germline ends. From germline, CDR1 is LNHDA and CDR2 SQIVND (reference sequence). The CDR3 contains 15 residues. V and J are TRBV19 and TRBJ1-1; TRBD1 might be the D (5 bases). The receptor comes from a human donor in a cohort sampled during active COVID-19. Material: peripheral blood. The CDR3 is CASTLGLAVNTEAFF. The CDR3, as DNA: TGTGCCAGTACCTTGGGACTCGCGGTGAACACTGAAGCTTTCTTT.